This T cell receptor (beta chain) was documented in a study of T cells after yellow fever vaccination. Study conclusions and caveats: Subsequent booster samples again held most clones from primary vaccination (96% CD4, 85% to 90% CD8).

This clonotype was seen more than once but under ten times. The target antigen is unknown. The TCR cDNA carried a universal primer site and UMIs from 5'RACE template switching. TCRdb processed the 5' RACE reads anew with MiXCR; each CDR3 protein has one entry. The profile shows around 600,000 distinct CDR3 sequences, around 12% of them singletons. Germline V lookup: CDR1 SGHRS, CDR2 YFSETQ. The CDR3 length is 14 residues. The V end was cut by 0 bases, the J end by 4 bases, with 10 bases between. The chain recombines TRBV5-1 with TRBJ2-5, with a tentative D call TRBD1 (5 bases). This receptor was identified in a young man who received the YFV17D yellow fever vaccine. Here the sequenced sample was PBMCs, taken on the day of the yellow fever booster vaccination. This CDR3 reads CASSLGGSSETQYF. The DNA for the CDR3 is TGCGCCAGCAGCTTGGGGGGCAGTTCAGAGACCCAGTACTTC.